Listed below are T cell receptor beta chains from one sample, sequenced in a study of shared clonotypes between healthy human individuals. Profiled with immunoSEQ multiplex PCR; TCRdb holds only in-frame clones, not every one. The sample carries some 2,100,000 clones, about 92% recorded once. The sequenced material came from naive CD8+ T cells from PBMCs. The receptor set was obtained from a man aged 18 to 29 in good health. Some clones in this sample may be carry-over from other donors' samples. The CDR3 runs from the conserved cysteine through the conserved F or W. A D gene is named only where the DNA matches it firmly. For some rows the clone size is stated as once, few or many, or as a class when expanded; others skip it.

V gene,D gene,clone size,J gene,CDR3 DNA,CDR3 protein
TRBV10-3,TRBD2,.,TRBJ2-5,TGTGCCATCAAAGGGCTAGCGGGGGCTGGAGAGACCCAGTACTTC,CAIKGLAGAGETQYF
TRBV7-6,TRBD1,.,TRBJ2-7,TGTGCCAGCAGCTTAACCCGACAGGGGGCCCCCTACGAGCAGTACTTC,CASSLTRQGAPYEQYF
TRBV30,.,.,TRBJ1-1,TGTGCCCTGCGGAAGGGGCAGGTTATTGACACTGAAGCTTTCTTT,CALRKGQVIDTEAFF
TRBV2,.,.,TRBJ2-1,TGTGCCAGTAAAGGAGAGCTTTGGGAGCAGTTCTTC,CASKGELWEQFF
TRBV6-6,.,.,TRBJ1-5,TGTGCCAGCAGTTACTCGGAATGGGGCGACGATCAGCCCCAGCATTTT,CASSYSEWGDDQPQHF
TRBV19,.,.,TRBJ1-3,TGTGCCAGTCAACAGGGTTTCTCTGGAAACACCATATATTTT,CASQQGFSGNTIYF
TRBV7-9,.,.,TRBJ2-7,TGTGCCAGCTTAACGTCATCATACGAGCAGTACTTC,CASLTSSYEQYF
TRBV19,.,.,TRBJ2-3,TGTGCCAGTAGCAGTAGGGGTTTCGGCACAGATACGCAGTATTTT,CASSSRGFGTDTQYF
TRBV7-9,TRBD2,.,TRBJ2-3,TGTGCCAGCAGCTTAATAGTAGCGGGTTTCACAGATACGCAGTATTTT,CASSLIVAGFTDTQYF
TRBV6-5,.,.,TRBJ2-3,TGTGCCAGCAGTTACGGACCCAGGGAGGAAGATACGCAGTATTTT,CASSYGPREEDTQYF
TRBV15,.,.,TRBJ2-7,TGTGCCACCAGCACCCCATTCCCGGCAGGGATCTACGAGCAGTACTTC,CATSTPFPAGIYEQYF
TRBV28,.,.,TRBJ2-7,TGTGCCAGCAGTTACGGCTCAGGCAGGGCCAACGAGCAGTACTTC,CASSYGSGRANEQYF
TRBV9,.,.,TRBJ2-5,TGTGCCAGCAGCGTTGAGACCAGCCAAGAGACCCAGTACTTC,CASSVETSQETQYF
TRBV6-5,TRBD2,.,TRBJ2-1,TGTGCCAGCAGGGTAGCGGGTAGCTCCTACAATGAGCAGTTCTTC,CASRVAGSSYNEQFF
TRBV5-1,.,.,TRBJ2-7,TGCGCCAGCAGCTTGGTGGCGACGTCTCCCTCCTACGAGCAGTACTTC,CASSLVATSPSYEQYF
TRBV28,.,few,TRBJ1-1,TGTGCCAGCAGTTTGGCTCCAAGGGACACTGAAGCTTTCTTT,CASSLAPRDTEAFF
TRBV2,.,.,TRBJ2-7,TGTGCCAGCAGTGGACCCACGCCCTACGAGCAGTACTTC,CASSGPTPYEQYF
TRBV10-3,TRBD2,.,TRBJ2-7,TGTGCCACGACGGACCTAGCGGGAGGGGGGGGCGAGCAGTACTTC,CATTDLAGGGGEQYF
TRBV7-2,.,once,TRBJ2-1,TGTGCCAGCAGCTTAGGCGGGACGGACTTCTCCTACAATGAGCAGTTCTTC,CASSLGGTDFSYNEQFF
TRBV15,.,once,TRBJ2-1,TGTGCCACCAGCAGACAGCAGGGTACCTACAATGAGCAGTTCTTC,CATSRQQGTYNEQFF
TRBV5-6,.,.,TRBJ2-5,TGTGCCAGCAGCTTAAGGCAAGAGACCCAGTACTTC,CASSLRQETQYF
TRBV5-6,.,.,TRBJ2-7,TGTGCCAGCAGCTTGGTGGAGGGGCTTAGATACGAGCAGTACTTC,CASSLVEGLRYEQYF
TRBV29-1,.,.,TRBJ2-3,TGCAGCGTCGTGACTGCACAGGGAATCACAGATACGCAGTATTTT,CSVVTAQGITDTQYF
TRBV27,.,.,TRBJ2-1,TGTGCCAGCAGTTTATCTGGGGCTCGGAGCTCCTACAATGAGCAGTTCTTC,CASSLSGARSSYNEQFF